The source of this T cell receptor (beta chain) is a study of T cell repertoires in cytomegalovirus infection. Study-wide results and limits: Accumulated public TCR beta family frequency recognized individuals carrying CMV together with the relevant HLA. CMV-specific TCR beta clonotypes restricted by HLA-C were the ones dominating the ex vivo response.

A single record per CDR3 protein comes from TCRdb applying MiXCR to the reads. The table lists 150,000 to 160,000 distinct CDR3 sequences, about a quarter of them singletons. On this clonotype: What it recognizes is unknown. One junction end disagrees with the germline gene, perhaps due to a read error.

Germline CDR1 ENHRY, CDR2 SYGVKD. This CDR3 contains 13 residues. The sequenced sample was PBMCs. The receptor was isolated from a human donor in good health (CMV status not recorded). Some clones in this sample may be carry-over from other donors' samples. The chain combines TRBV10-3 with TRBJ2-7; D ambiguous. The CDR3 DNA is TGTACCATCAGTGAGTCTAACAACGGCGAGCAGTACTTC. Amino acid sequence: CTISESNNGEQYF.